One sample yielded the 2 T cell receptor beta chains listed below, sequenced in a study of blood T cell repertoires in COVID-19. Assay used: immunoSEQ multiplex PCR; TCRdb lists only in-frame clones, some missing. The sample comprises about 250,000 clones, around 90% of which are singletons, and 2.5% to 3% rests with the top ten. The specimen was PBMCs or T cells enriched from blood (not recorded which). The receptors come from a woman in her 30s with acute COVID-19.

This chain links TRBV5-6 with TRBJ2-3, with 7 nucleotides matching TRBD2. Trimming took 0 bases from V and 5 from J; bases not matched to a gene: 6. Germline lookup yields CDR1 SGHDT and CDR2 YYEEEE. CDR3 length: 15 amino acids. CDR3 bases: TGTGCCAGCAGCTTGGCAGGCGGGGGAAGAGATACGCAGTATTTT. This codes for CASSLAGGGRDTQYF.

The chain employs TRBV6-5 and TRBJ1-1; D possibly corresponds to TRBD1 (6 bases). In germline, CDR1 is MNHEY, CDR2 SVGAGI. The CDR3 has 11 amino acids. Trimming removed 7 bases from V and 10 bases from J, with 13 bases in between. The DNA for the CDR3 is TGTGCCAGCACCGAGGGGGTGCCAGCTTTCTTT. Protein: CASTEGVPAFF.